What follows are 3 T cell receptor beta chains derived from one specimen sequenced in a study of T cells in localized non-small cell lung cancer. Data came from immunoSEQ multiplex PCR; TCRdb stores just in-frame clones and leaves some out. This table holds around 80,000 clones, around 80% found once. Sequencing was performed on PBMCs, taken before any cancer treatment. These receptors all stem from a man between 40 and 70 years old with stage II squamous cell lung carcinoma.

The rearrangement uses TRBV4-1 and TRBJ1-4; D ambiguous. The length of the CDR3 is 17 residues. Germline V gives CDR1 MGHRA, CDR2 YSYEKL. V lost 0 bases to trimming and J lost 4 bases, with 15 bases between them. CDR3 region: CASSQESVQLLNEKLFF. The CDR3 DNA is TGCGCCAGCAGCCAAGAATCTGTACAGTTACTTAATGAAAAACTGTTTTTT.

V usage is TRBV7-9 and J usage is TRBJ2-2; 9 positions match TRBD1. Germline loops: CDR1 SEHNR, CDR2 FQNEAQ (reference sequence). CDR3 length: 17 amino acids. The V segment lost 5 bases and the J segment 8 bases; nucleotides outside the gene matches: 15. The CDR3 region has the DNA TGTGCCAGCAGCCCCCCCGGGACAGGGAGTTTCGGAGGGGAGCTGTTTTTT. Its protein product is CASSPPGTGSFGGELFF.

This clone was detected only a few times. The identical CDR3 is also encoded by other nucleotide sequences in the sample. The genes are TRBV7-2 and TRBJ1-5, with 7 bases that match TRBD1. This CDR3 region has 15 residues. With V trimmed by 4 bases and J by 4 bases, 7 bases remained unmatched. Germline V gene data show CDR1 as SGHTA and CDR2 as FQGNSA. CDR3: CASSSQGSANQPQHF. The CDR3 DNA is TGTGCCAGCAGCTCACAGGGGTCGGCTAATCAGCCCCAGCATTTT. The whole variable domain, remainder taken from reference TRBV7-2 and TRBJ1-5, is GAGVSQSPSNKVTEKGKDVELRCDPISGHTALYWYRQSLGQGLEFLIYFQGNSAPDKSGLPSDRFSAERTGGSVSTLTIQRTQQEDSAVYLCASSSQGSANQPQHFGDGTRLSIL.